The rows below give T cell receptor beta chains drawn from one sample of a study of T-cell reconstitution after alpha-beta-depleted transplantation in children. TCRdb fed the PCR reads into MiXCR, producing one record per CDR3 protein. Of roughly 400,000 distinct CDR3 sequences listed, 43% are singletons. The sequences come from PBMCs, collected before TCRalphabeta/CD19-depleted stem cell transplant. These receptors originate from a girl aged 2 to 10 with aplastic anemia, due to receive a stem cell transplant. CDR3s include the opening cysteine and the closing phenylalanine or tryptophan. Each record gives: clone size, D gene, J gene, V gene, CDR3 DNA, CDR3 protein. D genes are given only for firm matches. Clone size is given for some rows only: seen once, a few or many times, or a class if the clone is expanded.

>-|-|TRBJ1-4|TRBV5-1
TGCGCCAGCAGCTCCGCCGGACTTTCCAGGGAAAAACTGTTTTTT
CASSSAGLSREKLFF
>-|-|TRBJ2-7|TRBV3-1
TGTGCCAGCCGGGACACAAAATACGAGCAGTACTTC
CASRDTKYEQYF
>few|-|TRBJ1-2|TRBV6-1
TGTGCCAGCACCATTCAGGGTGGGGGGGATGGCTACACCTTC
CASTIQGGGDGYTF
>-|TRBD2|TRBJ2-3|TRBV5-1
TGCGCCAGCAGCCACGGACTAGCGGGGGGGCCAAGCACAGATACGCAGTATTTT
CASSHGLAGGPSTDTQYF
>-|-|TRBJ2-3|TRBV20-1
TGCAGTGCAGCCCCCGTAGGCACAGATACGCAGTATTTT
CSAAPVGTDTQYF
>-|-|TRBJ2-2|TRBV7-9
TGTGCCAGCAGCTTACTAAAGGGCAGGGCCAACACCGGGGAGCTGTTTTTT
CASSLLKGRANTGELFF
>-|TRBD2|TRBJ2-1|TRBV4-2
TGTGCCAGCAGCCAAGGGACTAGCGGGAGGGGTCCCCTCAATGAGCAGTTCTTC
CASSQGTSGRGPLNEQFF
>-|-|TRBJ1-4|TRBV7-2
TGTGCCAGCAGCTTCTACAGCTTGAATGAAAAACTGTTTTTT
CASSFYSLNEKLFF
>-|TRBD1|TRBJ1-2|TRBV20-1
TGCAGTGCAAAGGGGACAGGGAACTATGGCTACACCTTC
CSAKGTGNYGYTF
>many|TRBD2|TRBJ2-5|TRBV18
TGTGCCAGCTCACCTGAAAAAGGTAGCGGGAAGACCCAGTACTTC
CASSPEKGSGKTQYF
>-|TRBD1|TRBJ2-5|TRBV18
TGTGCCAGCTCACCTCGACAGGGGGCACGGGAGACCCAGTACTTC
CASSPRQGARETQYF
>-|TRBD1|TRBJ1-1|TRBV9
TGTGCCAGTAGTCGACAGGGTCGCACTGAAGCTTTCTTT
CASSRQGRTEAFF
>many|-|TRBJ1-2|TRBV28
TGTGCCAGCAGACATATAAAAGGACTCTCTGGCTACACCTTC
CASRHIKGLSGYTF
>many|-|TRBJ1-2|TRBV7-2
TGTGCCAGCAGCTTAGCGAGGCCAGGGAGCTATGGCTACACCTTC
CASSLARPGSYGYTF
>-|TRBD2|TRBJ2-7|TRBV10-3
TGTGCCATCAGTCCGGGACTAGCAACCCTCTACGAGCAGTACTTC
CAISPGLATLYEQYF
>few|TRBD1|TRBJ1-5|TRBV15
TGTGCCACCAGCAGAGAAATCGTCAGGGGGCAACAGCCCCAGCATTTT
CATSREIVRGQQPQHF
>-|-|TRBJ1-5|TRBV28
TGTGCCAGCACCACACCGCGGGTTTATAGCAATCAGCCCCAGCATTTT
CASTTPRVYSNQPQHF
>-|TRBD1|TRBJ2-7|TRBV20-1
TGCAGTGCCCCCGCCGGGACAGACCCTCGCGAGCAGTACTTC
CSAPAGTDPREQYF
>many|-|TRBJ2-3|TRBV4-3
TGCGCCAGCAGCCAAGACTCGAAACTCGATACGCAGTATTTT
CASSQDSKLDTQYF
>-|-|TRBJ1-1|TRBV29-1
TGCAGCGTTTCTAATCACCCGAACACTGAAGCTTTCTTT
CSVSNHPNTEAFF
>-|-|TRBJ2-7|TRBV11-2
TGTGCCAGCAGCTTAGCACCGCACCACGAGCAGTACTTC
CASSLAPHHEQYF
>once|TRBD2|TRBJ2-5|TRBV6-1
TGTGCCAGCAGGTTGTCCGTAGCGGGAGTCGGTGAGACCCAGTACTTC
CASRLSVAGVGETQYF
>-|TRBD2|TRBJ2-3|TRBV6-4
TGTGCCAGCAGTGACCTAGCGGGGGGTGTCGGTACGCAGTATTTT
CASSDLAGGVGTQYF
>few|TRBD1|TRBJ1-3|TRBV6-1
TGTGCCAGCAGCCCGTCCCGGGACAGGGTGTCTGGAAACACCATATATTTT
CASSPSRDRVSGNTIYF
>many|TRBD2|TRBJ2-1|TRBV10-1
TGCGCCAGCAGTGAATCCGGGGGGAATGAGCAGTTCTTC
CASSESGGNEQFF
>many|-|TRBJ2-3|TRBV18
TGTGCCAGCTCACCACAAGATACGCAGTATTTT
CASSPQDTQYF
>once|-|TRBJ1-2|TRBV29-1
TGCAGCGTACAATCACGCGGCTACACCTTC
CSVQSRGYTF
>-|-|TRBJ2-1|TRBV19
TGTGCCAGCAATAGGAGGGTGTCCTACAATGAGCAGTTCTTC
CASNRRVSYNEQFF
>-|TRBD1|TRBJ2-2|TRBV5-1
TGCGCCAGCAGCCCATCCCGGACAGGGGCGAACACCGGGGAGCTGTTTTTT
CASSPSRTGANTGELFF
>-|-|TRBJ2-1|TRBV20-1
TGCAGTGCCCCCCCACTCTCCTACAATGAGCAGTTCTTC
CSAPPLSYNEQFF
>-|TRBD1|TRBJ1-1|TRBV5-1
TGCGCCAGCAGCTTGGGGCCGAGACAGGGTGAATCGGAAGCTTTCTTT
CASSLGPRQGESEAFF
>many|TRBD2|TRBJ2-5|TRBV9
TGTGCCAGCAGCGAAGGACTAGCGGCCTACCAAGAGACCCAGTACTTC
CASSEGLAAYQETQYF
>few|-|TRBJ2-1|TRBV29-1
TGCAGCGACGGTCGAAGAGACAATGAGCAGTTCTTC
CSDGRRDNEQFF
>-|TRBD1|TRBJ1-5|TRBV20-1
TGCAGTGCTAGGACAGACAGGGACAATCAGCCCCAGCATTTT
CSARTDRDNQPQHF
>-|-|TRBJ2-7|TRBV5-1
TGCGCCAGCAGCTGGGACCCAGAGGTCGGCGAGCAGTACTTC
CASSWDPEVGEQYF
>-|-|TRBJ2-3|TRBV4-2
TGTGCCAGCAGCCAAGTTCACCAGACAGCCACAGATACGCAGTATTTT
CASSQVHQTATDTQYF
>-|TRBD2|TRBJ2-5|TRBV12-3/TRBV12-4
TGTGCCAGCAGCCCGACTAGCCCGAAAGAGACCCAGTACTTC
CASSPTSPKETQYF
>-|TRBD1|TRBJ1-1|TRBV29-1
TGCAGCGTTGACAGACTGACACAGGGGGAAGCTTTCTTT
CSVDRLTQGEAFF
>few|-|TRBJ2-7|TRBV20-1
TGCAGTGCTCCTCGCCGGGACTACGAGCAGTACTTC
CSAPRRDYEQYF
>-|-|TRBJ2-3|TRBV5-1
TGCGCCAGCAGGGGGCAGGGAATCACAGATACGCAGTATTTT
CASRGQGITDTQYF
>few|TRBD1|TRBJ2-1|TRBV20-1
TGCAGTGTCCTCGGGACAGATATTAATGAGCAGTTCTTC
CSVLGTDINEQFF
>few|TRBD2|TRBJ2-1|TRBV3-1
TGTGCCACCAGCCAAGCTTATAGCGGGAGGCTCGGCAATGAGCAGTTCTTC
CATSQAYSGRLGNEQFF
>few|TRBD2|TRBJ2-7|TRBV9
TGTGCCAGCAGTTCCCCCGAGATAGCGGGAGGCCGGAACGGCTACGAGCAGTACTTC
CASSSPEIAGGRNGYEQYF
>few|-|TRBJ2-1|TRBV6-1
TGTGCCAGCAGTCCTAAGACGGTTTTCAGTGAGCAGTTCTTC
CASSPKTVFSEQFF
>-|-|TRBJ2-7|TRBV20-1
TGCAGTGTGGACGAGCAGTACTTC
CSVDEQYF
>-|TRBD2|TRBJ2-7|TRBV10-3
TGTGCCACTTTAGCGGGAGGAGGCTCCTACGAGCAGTACTTC
CATLAGGGSYEQYF
>many|-|TRBJ2-4|TRBV20-1
TGCAGTGCTAGAGGCACAATGGTAGCCAAAAACATTCAGTACTTC
CSARGTMVAKNIQYF
>few|-|TRBJ1-2|TRBV20-1
TGCAGTGCCCTCTCCTACAGGGACCACACCTTC
CSALSYRDHTF
>-|TRBD1|TRBJ1-5|TRBV20-1
TGCAGTGTAGCAGGGGGTACGGGCAATCAGCCCCAGCATTTT
CSVAGGTGNQPQHF
>-|-|TRBJ2-4|TRBV30
TGTGCCTGGAGTGCCGGCAAAGCGATTCAGTACTTC
CAWSAGKAIQYF
>many|TRBD2|TRBJ2-1|TRBV20-1
TGCAGTGCAGAACTTTGGACTAGCGCGACGTATACCGAGCAGTTCTTC
CSAELWTSATYTEQFF
>-|-|TRBJ1-5|TRBV20-1
TGCAGTGCTAGTTGGCAGGGTGATGGCAATCAGCCCCAGCATTTT
CSASWQGDGNQPQHF
>-|TRBD1|TRBJ1-4|TRBV20-1
TGCAGTGCTAGAGATCTGCGGTACCGGGACAGAGACCGAACATCTAATGAAAAACTGTTTTTT
CSARDLRYRDRDRTSNEKLFF
>-|TRBD2|TRBJ2-6|TRBV5-1
TGCGCCAGCAGCTCTGGGACTAGCGGGAATTCTGGGGCCAACGTCCTGACTTTC
CASSSGTSGNSGANVLTF